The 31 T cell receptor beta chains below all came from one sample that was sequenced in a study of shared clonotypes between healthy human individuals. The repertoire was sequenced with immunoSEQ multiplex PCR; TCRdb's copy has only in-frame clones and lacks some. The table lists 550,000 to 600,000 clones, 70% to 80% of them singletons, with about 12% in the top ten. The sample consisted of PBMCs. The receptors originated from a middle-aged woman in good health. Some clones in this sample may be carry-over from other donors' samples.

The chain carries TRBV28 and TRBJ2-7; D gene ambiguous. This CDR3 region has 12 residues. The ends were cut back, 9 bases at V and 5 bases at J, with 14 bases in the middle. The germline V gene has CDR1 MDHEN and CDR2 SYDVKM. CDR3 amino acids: CASRGPRNEQYF. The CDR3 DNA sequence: TGTGCCAGTCGAGGACCCCGAAACGAGCAGTACTTC.

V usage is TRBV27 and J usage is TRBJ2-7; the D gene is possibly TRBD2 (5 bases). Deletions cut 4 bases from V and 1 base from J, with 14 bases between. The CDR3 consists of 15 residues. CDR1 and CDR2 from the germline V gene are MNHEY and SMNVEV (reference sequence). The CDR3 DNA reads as TGTGCCAGCAGTTGGAACGGGATAGAGTCCTACGAGCAGTACTTC. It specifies CASSWNGIESYEQYF.

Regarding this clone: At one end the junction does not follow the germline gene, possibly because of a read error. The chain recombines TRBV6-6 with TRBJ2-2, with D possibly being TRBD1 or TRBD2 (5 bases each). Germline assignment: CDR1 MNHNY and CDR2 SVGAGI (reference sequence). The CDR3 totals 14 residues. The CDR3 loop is CASGSGTDTEELFF. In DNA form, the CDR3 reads TGTGCCAGCGGGTCAGGGACGGACACCGAGGAGCTGTTTTTT.

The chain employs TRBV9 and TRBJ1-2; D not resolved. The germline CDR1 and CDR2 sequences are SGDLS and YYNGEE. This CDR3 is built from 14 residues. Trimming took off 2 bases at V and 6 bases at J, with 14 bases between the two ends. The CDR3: CASSVVGQEDGYTF. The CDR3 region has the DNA TGTGCCAGCAGCGTGGTGGGTCAGGAGGATGGCTACACCTTC.

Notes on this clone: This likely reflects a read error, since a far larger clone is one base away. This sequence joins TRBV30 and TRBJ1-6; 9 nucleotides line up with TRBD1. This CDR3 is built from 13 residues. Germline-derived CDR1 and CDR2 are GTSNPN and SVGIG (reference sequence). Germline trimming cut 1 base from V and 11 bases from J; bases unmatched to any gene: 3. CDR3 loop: CAWSEDRGPPLHF. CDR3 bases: TGTGCCTGGAGTGAGGACAGGGGTCCACCCCTCCACTTT.

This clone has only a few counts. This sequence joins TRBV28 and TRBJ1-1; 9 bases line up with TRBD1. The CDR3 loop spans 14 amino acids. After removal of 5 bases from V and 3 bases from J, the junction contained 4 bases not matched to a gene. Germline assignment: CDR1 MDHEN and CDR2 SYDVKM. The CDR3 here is CASSTTGGYTEAFF. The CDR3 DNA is TGTGCCAGCAGTACGACAGGGGGGTACACTGAAGCTTTCTTT. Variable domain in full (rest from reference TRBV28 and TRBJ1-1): DVKVTQSSRYLVKRTGEKVFLECVQDMDHENMFWYRQDPGLGLRLIYFSYDVKMKEKGDIPEGYSVSREKKERFSLILESASTNQTSMYLCASSTTGGYTEAFFGQGTRLTVV.

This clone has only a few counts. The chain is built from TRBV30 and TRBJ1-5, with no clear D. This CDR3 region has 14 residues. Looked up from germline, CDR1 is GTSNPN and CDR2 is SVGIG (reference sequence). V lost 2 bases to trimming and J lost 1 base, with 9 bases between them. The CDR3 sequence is CAWSLLRSNQPQHF. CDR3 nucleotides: TGTGCCTGGAGTTTGCTACGGAGCAATCAGCCCCAGCATTTT.

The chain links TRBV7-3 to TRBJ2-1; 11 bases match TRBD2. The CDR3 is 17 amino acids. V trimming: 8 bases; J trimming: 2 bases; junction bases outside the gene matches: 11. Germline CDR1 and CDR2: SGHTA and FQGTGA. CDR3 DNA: TGTGCCAGCCCCCATAGCGGGAGGGCCAATCCCTACAATGAGCAGTTCTTC. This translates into CASPHSGRANPYNEQFF.

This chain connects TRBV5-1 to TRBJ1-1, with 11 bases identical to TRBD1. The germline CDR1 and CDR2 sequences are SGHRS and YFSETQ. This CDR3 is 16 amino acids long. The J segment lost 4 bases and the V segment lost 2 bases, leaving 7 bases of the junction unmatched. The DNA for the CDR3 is TGCGCCAGCAGCTTCCGGACAGGGGGCAAGGGCACTGAAGCTTTCTTT. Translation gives CASSFRTGGKGTEAFF.

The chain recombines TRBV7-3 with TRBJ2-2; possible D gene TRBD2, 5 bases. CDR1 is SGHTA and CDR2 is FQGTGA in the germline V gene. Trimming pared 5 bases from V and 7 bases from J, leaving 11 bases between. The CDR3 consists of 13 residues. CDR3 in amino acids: CASSRPEGGELFF. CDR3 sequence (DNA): TGTGCCAGCAGCAGGCCCGAGGGCGGGGAGCTGTTTTTT.

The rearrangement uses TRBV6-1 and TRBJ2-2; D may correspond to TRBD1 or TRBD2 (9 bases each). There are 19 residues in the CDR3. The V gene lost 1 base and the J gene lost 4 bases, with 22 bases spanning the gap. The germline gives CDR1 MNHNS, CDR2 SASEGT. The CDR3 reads CASSEVGTGSGRPTGELFF. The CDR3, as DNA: TGTGCCAGCAGTGAAGTAGGGACAGGGAGCGGGAGGCCCACCGGGGAGCTGTTTTTT.

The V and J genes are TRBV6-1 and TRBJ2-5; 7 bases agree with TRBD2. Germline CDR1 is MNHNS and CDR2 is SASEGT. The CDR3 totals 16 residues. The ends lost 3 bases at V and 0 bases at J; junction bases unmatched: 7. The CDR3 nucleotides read TGTGCCAGCAGTGAGCTCGCGGGAGCCCACCAAGAGACCCAGTACTTC. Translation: CASSELAGAHQETQYF.

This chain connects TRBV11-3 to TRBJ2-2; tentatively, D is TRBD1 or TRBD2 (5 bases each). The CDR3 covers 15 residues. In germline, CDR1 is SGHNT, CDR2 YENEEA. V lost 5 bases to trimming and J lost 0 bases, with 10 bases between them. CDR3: CASSRDLTNTGELFF. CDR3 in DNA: TGTGCCAGCAGCCGGGACCTAACGAACACCGGGGAGCTGTTTTTT.

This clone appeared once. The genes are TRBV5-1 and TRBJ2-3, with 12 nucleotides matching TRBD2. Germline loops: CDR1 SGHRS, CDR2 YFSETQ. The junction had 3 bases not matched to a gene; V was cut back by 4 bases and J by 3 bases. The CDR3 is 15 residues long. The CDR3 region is CASSTTSGRTDTQYF. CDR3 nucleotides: TGCGCCAGCAGCACCACTAGCGGGAGGACAGATACGCAGTATTTT. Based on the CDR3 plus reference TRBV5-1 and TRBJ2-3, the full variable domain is KAGVTQTPRYLIKTRGQQVTLSCSPISGHRSVSWYQQTPGQGLQFLFEYFSETQRNKGNFPGRFSGRQFSNSRSEMNVSTLELGDSALYLCASSTTSGRTDTQYFGPGTRLTVL.

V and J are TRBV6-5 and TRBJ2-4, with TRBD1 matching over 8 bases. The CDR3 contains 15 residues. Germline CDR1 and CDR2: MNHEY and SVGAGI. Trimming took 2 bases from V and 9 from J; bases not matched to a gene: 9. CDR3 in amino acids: CASSYTADRGGIQYF. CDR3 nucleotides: TGTGCCAGCAGTTACACAGCAGACAGGGGCGGCATTCAGTACTTC.

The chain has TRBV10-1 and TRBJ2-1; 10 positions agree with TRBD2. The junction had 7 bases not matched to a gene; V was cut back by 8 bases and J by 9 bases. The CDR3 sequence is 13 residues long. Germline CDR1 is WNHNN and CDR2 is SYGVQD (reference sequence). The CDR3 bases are TGCGCCAGCGGGCTAGCGGGAGCGAGTGAGCAGTTCTTC. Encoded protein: CASGLAGASEQFF.

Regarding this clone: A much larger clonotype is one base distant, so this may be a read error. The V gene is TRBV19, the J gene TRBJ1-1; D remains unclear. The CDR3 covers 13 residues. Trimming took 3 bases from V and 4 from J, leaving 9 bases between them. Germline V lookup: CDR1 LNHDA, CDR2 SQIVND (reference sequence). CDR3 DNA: TGTGCCAGTAGTATGACGTTGAGCACTGAAGCTTTCTTT. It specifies CASSMTLSTEAFF.

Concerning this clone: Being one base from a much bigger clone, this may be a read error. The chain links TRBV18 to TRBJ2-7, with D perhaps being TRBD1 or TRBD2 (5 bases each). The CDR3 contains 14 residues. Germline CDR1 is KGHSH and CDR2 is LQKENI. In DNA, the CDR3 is TGTGCCAGCTCGGGGCGGGTCCGAATCTACGGGCAGTACTTC. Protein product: CASSGRVRIYGQYF.

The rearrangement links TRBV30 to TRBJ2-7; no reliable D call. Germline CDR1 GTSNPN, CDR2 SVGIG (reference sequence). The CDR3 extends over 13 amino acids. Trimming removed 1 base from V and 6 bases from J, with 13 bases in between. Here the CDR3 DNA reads TGTGCCTGGAGTGCGCGCCTCAATGGCGAGCAGTACTTC. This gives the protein CAWSARLNGEQYF. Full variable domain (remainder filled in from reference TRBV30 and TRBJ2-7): SQTIHQWPATLVQPVGSPLSLECTVEGTSNPNLYWYRQAAGRGLQLLFYSVGIGQISSEVPQNLSASRPQDRQFILSSKKLLLSDSGFYLCAWSARLNGEQYFGPGTRLTVT.

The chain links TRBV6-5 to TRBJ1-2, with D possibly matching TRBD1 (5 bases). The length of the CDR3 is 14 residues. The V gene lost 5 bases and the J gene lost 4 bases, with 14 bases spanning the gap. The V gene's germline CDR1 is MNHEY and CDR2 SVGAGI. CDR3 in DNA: TGTGCCAGCAGTCCCGGGACCGTTCGCTATGGCTACACCTTC. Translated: CASSPGTVRYGYTF.

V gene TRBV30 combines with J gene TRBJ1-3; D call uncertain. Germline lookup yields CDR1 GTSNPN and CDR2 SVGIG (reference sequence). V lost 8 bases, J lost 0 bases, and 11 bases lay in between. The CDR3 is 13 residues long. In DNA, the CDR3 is TGTGCCCTGGAACAAGGCTCTGGAAACACCATATATTTT. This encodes CALEQGSGNTIYF.

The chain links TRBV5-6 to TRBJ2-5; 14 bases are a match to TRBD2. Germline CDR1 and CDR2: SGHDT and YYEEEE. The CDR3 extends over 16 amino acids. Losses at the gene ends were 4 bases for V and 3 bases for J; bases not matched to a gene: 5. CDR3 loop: CASSEGLAGVEETQYF. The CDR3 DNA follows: TGTGCCAGCAGCGAGGGACTAGCGGGAGTGGAAGAGACCCAGTACTTC.

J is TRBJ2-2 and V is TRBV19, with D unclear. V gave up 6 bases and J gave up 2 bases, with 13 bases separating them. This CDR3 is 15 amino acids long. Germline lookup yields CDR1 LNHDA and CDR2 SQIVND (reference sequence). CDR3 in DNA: TGTGCCAGTAGGCGGACGGGCCTAAACACCGGGGAGCTGTTTTTT. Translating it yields CASRRTGLNTGELFF.

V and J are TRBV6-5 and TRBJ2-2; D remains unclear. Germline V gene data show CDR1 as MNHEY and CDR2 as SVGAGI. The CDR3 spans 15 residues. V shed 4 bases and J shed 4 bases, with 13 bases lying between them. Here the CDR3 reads CASSSAGSGTGELFF. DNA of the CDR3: TGTGCCAGCAGTTCTGCCGGATCGGGCACCGGGGAGCTGTTTTTT.

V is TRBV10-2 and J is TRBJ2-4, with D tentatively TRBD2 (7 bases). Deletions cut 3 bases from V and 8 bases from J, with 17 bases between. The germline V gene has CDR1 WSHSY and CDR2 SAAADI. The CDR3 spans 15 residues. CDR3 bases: TGCGCCAGCAGTGACCAAGGGGGGAGGGTACACATTCAGTACTTC. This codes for CASSDQGGRVHIQYF.

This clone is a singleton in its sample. Written as DNA, the CDR3 is TGTGCCACCGAACTAGCGGGGTCTCCCTACGAGCAGTACTTC. It encodes CATELAGSPYEQYF. The rearrangement joins TRBV7-2 to TRBJ2-7; 10 bases fit TRBD2. This CDR3 contains 14 residues. The V segment lost 10 bases and the J segment 2 bases; nucleotides outside the gene matches: 8. Germline V gives CDR1 SGHTA, CDR2 FQGNSA.

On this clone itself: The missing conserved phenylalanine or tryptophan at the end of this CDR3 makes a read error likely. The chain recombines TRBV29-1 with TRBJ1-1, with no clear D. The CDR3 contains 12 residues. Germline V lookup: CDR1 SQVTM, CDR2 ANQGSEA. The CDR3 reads CSAGCRNTEAFI. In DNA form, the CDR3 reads TGTAGCGCGGGGTGCCGGAACACTGAAGCTTTCATT.

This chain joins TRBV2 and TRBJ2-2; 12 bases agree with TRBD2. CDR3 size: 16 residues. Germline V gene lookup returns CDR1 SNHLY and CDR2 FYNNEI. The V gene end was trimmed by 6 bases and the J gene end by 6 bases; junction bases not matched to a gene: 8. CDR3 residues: CASRATSGRYSGELFF. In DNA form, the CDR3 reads TGTGCCAGCAGGGCGACTAGCGGGAGATATTCCGGGGAGCTGTTTTTT.

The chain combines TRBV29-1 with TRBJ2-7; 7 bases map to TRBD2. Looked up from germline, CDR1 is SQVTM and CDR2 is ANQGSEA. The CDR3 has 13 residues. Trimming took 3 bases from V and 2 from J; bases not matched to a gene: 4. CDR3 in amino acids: CSVELAGTYEQYF. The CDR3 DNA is TGCAGCGTTGAGTTAGCGGGTACCTACGAGCAGTACTTC.

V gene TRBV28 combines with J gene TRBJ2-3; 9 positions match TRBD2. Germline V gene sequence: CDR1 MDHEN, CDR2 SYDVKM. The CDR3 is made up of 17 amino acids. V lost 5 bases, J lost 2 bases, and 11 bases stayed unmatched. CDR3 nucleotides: TGTGCCAGCAGTCGGGCGGGAGGGCCTCTGGACACAGATACGCAGTATTTT. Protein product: CASSRAGGPLDTDTQYF.

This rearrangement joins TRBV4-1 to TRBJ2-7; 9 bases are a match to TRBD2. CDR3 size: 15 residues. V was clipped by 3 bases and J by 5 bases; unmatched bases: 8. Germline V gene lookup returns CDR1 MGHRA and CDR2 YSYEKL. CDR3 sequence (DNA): TGCGCCAGCAGCCACCCTCCTAGCGGGATTAACGAGCAGTACTTC. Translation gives CASSHPPSGINEQYF.